These 10 T cell receptor beta chains originate from one sample sequenced in a study of T cell changes during pregnancy in multiple sclerosis. Here immunoSEQ multiplex PCR was the method, and the copy in TCRdb shows in-frame clones only, minus some. The table has approximately 63,000 clones, around 92% seen once; the top ten hold just under 2%. The sample in question was peripheral blood, obtained in the third trimester of pregnancy. The receptors derive from a female donor in good health, enrolled as a control in a pregnancy study.

The chain is built from TRBV5-1 and TRBJ1-2, with D maybe TRBD1 (6 bases). Germline assignment: CDR1 SGHRS and CDR2 YFSETQ. V was shortened by 4 bases and J by 1 base, with 14 bases between the two germline ends. CDR3 length: 15 amino acids. The CDR3 here is CASSPVGAGNYGYTF. The DNA of the CDR3 is TGCGCCAGCAGCCCCGTGGGGGCAGGTAACTATGGCTACACCTTC. The whole variable domain, remainder taken from reference TRBV5-1 and TRBJ1-2, is KAGVTQTPRYLIKTRGQQVTLSCSPISGHRSVSWYQQTPGQGLQFLFEYFSETQRNKGNFPGRFSGRQFSNSRSEMNVSTLELGDSALYLCASSPVGAGNYGYTFGSGTRLTVV.

V and J are TRBV28 and TRBJ2-1; 13 bases are a match to TRBD2. Germline CDR1 is MDHEN and CDR2 is SYDVKM. Trimming cost V 6 bases and J 7 bases; bases outside gene matches: 6. CDR3 size: 15 residues. The CDR3: CASRGPGLAGNEQFF. CDR3 nucleotides: TGTGCCAGCAGGGGTCCGGGACTAGCGGGAAATGAGCAGTTCTTC.

The V and J genes are TRBV6-1 and TRBJ2-7; D gene ambiguous. Germline CDR1 is MNHNS and CDR2 is SASEGT. V was cut by 6 bases and J by 12 bases, with 18 bases left in between. This CDR3 is built from 12 residues. For the CDR3, the DNA is TGTGCCAGCAGAGAGACCGGGTTTTTCTGGTACTTC. Translated, it gives CASRETGFFWYF.

This chain joins TRBV10-3 and TRBJ1-6; 8 bases align to TRBD1. The V gene's germline CDR1 is ENHRY and CDR2 SYGVKD. The J segment lost 8 bases and the V segment lost 6 bases, leaving 12 bases of the junction unmatched. This CDR3 has 16 residues. CDR3 coding DNA: TGTGCCATCAGCGCCGGGCCAGGGGGCAAGGATTCACCCCTCCACTTT. This translates into CAISAGPGGKDSPLHF.

The chain recombines TRBV27 with TRBJ1-2, with D possibly matching TRBD1 (5 bases). Deletions cut 3 bases from V and 7 bases from J, with 18 bases between. From germline, CDR1 is MNHEY and CDR2 SMNVEV (reference sequence). The CDR3 length is 15 residues. DNA for the CDR3: TGTGCCAGCAGTTTGATGCAGGGTGGTTGGGGTGGCTACACCTTC. Amino acids: CASSLMQGGWGGYTF.

The chain carries TRBV7-3 and TRBJ2-1; 7 bases map to TRBD2. The CDR3 runs 15 residues. Unmatched junction bases numbered 8, after V lost 4 bases and J lost 5 bases. Germline V gives CDR1 SGHTA, CDR2 FQGTGA. The CDR3 DNA reads as TGTGCCAGCAGCTCCCCAGAGCGGGGCAACAATGAGCAGTTCTTC. It encodes CASSSPERGNNEQFF.

The V call is TRBV19, the J call TRBJ1-1; 7 bases match TRBD1. V lost 7 bases, J lost 3 bases, and 11 bases stayed unmatched. In germline, CDR1 is LNHDA, CDR2 SQIVND (reference sequence). The CDR3 contains 15 residues. In nucleotides, the CDR3 is TGTGCCAGTAATTCCAGGGGGAAGGTGGACACTGAAGCTTTCTTT. As protein: CASNSRGKVDTEAFF. Full variable domain (outside the CDR3, taken from reference TRBV19 and TRBJ1-1): DGGITQSPKYLFRKEGQNVTLSCEQNLNHDAMYWYRQDPGQGLRLIYYSQIVNDFQKGDIAEGYSVSREKKESFPLTVTSAQKNPTAFYLCASNSRGKVDTEAFFGQGTRLTVV.

The rearrangement joins TRBV10-3 to TRBJ2-1, with 10 nucleotides matching TRBD1. This CDR3 contains 15 residues. Trimming took 6 bases from V and 10 from J; bases not matched to a gene: 12. Germline CDR1 and CDR2: ENHRY and SYGVKD. CDR3 in DNA: TGTGCCATCAGGGCTCCGGGACAGGGGTTTATGGAGCAGTTCTTC. It yields the protein CAIRAPGQGFMEQFF.

This chain joins TRBV7-3 and TRBJ2-3; 10 positions agree with TRBD2. Germline V CDR1 and CDR2: SGHTA, FQGTGA. Trimming removed 5 bases from V and 1 base from J; junction bases left unmatched: 3. This CDR3 spans 15 amino acids. The chain's CDR3 is CASSQLAGGTDTQYF. In DNA form, the CDR3 reads TGTGCCAGCAGCCAGCTAGCGGGGGGCACAGATACGCAGTATTTT.

This chain links TRBV5-6 with TRBJ2-3; weak D call: TRBD1 (6 bases). Trimming pared 4 bases from V and 5 bases from J, leaving 20 bases between. The CDR3 is 16 residues long. The germline gives CDR1 SGHDT, CDR2 YYEEEE. CDR3 sequence: CASSVGTSIGGDTQYF. CDR3 bases: TGTGCCAGCAGCGTCGGGACATCCATTGGGGGAGATACGCAGTATTTT.